Listed below are T cell receptor beta chains from one sample, sequenced in a study of CD8+ T cells in alopecia areata. Sequencing was performed with immunoSEQ multiplex PCR; in TCRdb, only in-frame clones are kept and a portion is missing. The sample records 150,000 to 200,000 clones, around three fifths being singletons. The sequencing here drew on CD4+ T cells sorted from blood, taken at week 24, from a patient treated with tofacitinib. These receptors were taken from a human donor with alopecia areata. The CDR3 runs from the conserved cysteine through the conserved F or W. The D gene is left open where the match is weak. Size values are once, few and many counts, or a class for expanded clones, and some rows have none.

d_call cdr3_length clone_size j_call v_call cdr3_nt cdr3_aa
. 15 . TRBJ1-5 TRBV5-1 TGCGCCAGCAGCTTGGTGGGGGAAGTGGGTCAGCCCCAGCATTTT CASSLVGEVGQPQHF
TRBD1 15 . TRBJ2-7 TRBV15 TGTGCCACCAGCACCTTCGGACAGGGGGCTGTCGAGCAGTACTTC CATSTFGQGAVEQYF
. 18 few TRBJ2-2 TRBV29-1 TGCAGCGAACGGGAACCCCTTAGAGAGTGGAGGGGGACCGGGGAGCTGTTTTTT CSEREPLREWRGTGELFF
TRBD1 15 . TRBJ1-5 TRBV12-5 TGTGCTAGTAAGGCAGGGGGCTCGAGCAATCAGCCCCAGCATTTT CASKAGGSSNQPQHF
. 13 . TRBJ1-2 TRBV7-9 TGTGCCAGCAGCTTTGGGCCCCAAGGCGGCTACACCTTC CASSFGPQGGYTF
TRBD1 13 . TRBJ1-2 TRBV16 TGTGCCAGCAGCCTACAGGGGGCTGGGGGCTACACCTTC CASSLQGAGGYTF
TRBD1 14 . TRBJ2-7 TRBV6-5 TGTGCCAGTACTCCCACGACAGGGGCCTACGAGCAGTACTTC CASTPTTGAYEQYF
. 12 few TRBJ2-1 TRBV6-5 TGTGCCAGCAGTTATATCCGGGGTGAGCAGTTCTTC CASSYIRGEQFF
. 14 once TRBJ2-5 TRBV5-1 TGCGCCAGCAGCTTAGGACCGGTTGAAGAGACCCAGTACTTC CASSLGPVEETQYF
TRBD1 19 . TRBJ1-3 TRBV4-1 TGCGCCAGCAACCATGCGTGGATGAGGACAGGGGCATTTGGAAACACCATATATTTT CASNHAWMRTGAFGNTIYF
TRBD1 15 . TRBJ1-5 TRBV23-1 TGCGCCAGCAGTCATCGGGACAGGGGAGTTCAGCCCCAGCATTTT CASSHRDRGVQPQHF
. 14 once TRBJ1-3 TRBV2 TGTGCCAGCATGCTTCAGGGCTCTGGAAACACCATATATTTC CASMLQGSGNTIYF
. 15 . TRBJ2-1 TRBV7-3 TGTGCCAGCAGCTTAACCGGGGGGCCAGGGAATGAGCAGTTCTTC CASSLTGGPGNEQFF
. 12 . TRBJ2-7 TRBV29-1 TGCAGCGGACAGGAAAACTCCTACGAGCAGTACTTC CSGQENSYEQYF
. 13 . TRBJ1-1 TRBV30 TGTGCCTGGATTACTGGAGGGAACACTGAAGCTTTCTTT CAWITGGNTEAFF
. 13 . TRBJ2-7 TRBV2 TGTGCCAGCAACCGACTAAAGAGTTACGAGCAGTACTTC CASNRLKSYEQYF
. 14 few TRBJ1-1 TRBV29-1 TGCAGCGTTGCCTTTACAGCAAAGAACACTGAAGCTTTCTTT CSVAFTAKNTEAFF
. 15 . TRBJ1-6 TRBV5-4 TGTGCCAGCAGCACCCGGACAGATAATAATTCACCCCTCCACTTT CASSTRTDNNSPLHF